The next 27 T cell receptor beta chains were all read from a single sample in a study of blood T cell repertoires in COVID-19. Libraries were prepared by immunoSEQ multiplex PCR; TCRdb keeps only in-frame clonotypes and omits some of them. The sample has 97,000 or so clones; 84% are singletons. The sequencing sample was made of peripheral blood. These receptors originate from a man between 35 and 55 years old with active or convalescent COVID-19.

The chain joins TRBV19 to TRBJ1-2; the D gene is possibly TRBD1 (5 bases). CDR3 length equals 14 residues. The germline V and J ends were trimmed by 4 bases and 4 bases, with 13 bases remaining between them. Per the germline V gene, CDR1 is LNHDA and CDR2 is SQIVND (reference sequence). This CDR3 is CASSTRQGIYGYTF. CDR3 nucleotide sequence: TGTGCCAGTAGTACCCGTCAGGGTATCTATGGCTACACCTTC.

This chain connects TRBV19 to TRBJ2-4; D remains unclear. Germline CDR1 is LNHDA and CDR2 is SQIVND (reference sequence). The CDR3 has 13 residues. V lost 4 bases and J 0 bases, leaving 4 bases between the germline ends. CDR3 sequence: CASSTLAKNIQYF. Written as DNA, the CDR3 is TGTGCCAGTAGTACCCTAGCCAAAAACATTCAGTACTTC.

V gene TRBV4-3 combines with J gene TRBJ2-3; TRBD2 is a possible D gene (7 bases). This CDR3 is 16 amino acids long. With 1 base removed from V and 2 bases from J, the gap between germline ends came to 13 bases. The germline CDR1 and CDR2 sequences are LGHNA and YSLEER. In DNA form, the CDR3 reads TGCGCCAGCAGCCAAGTCGGGCGGGGGCCCACAGATACGCAGTATTTT. Protein product: CASSQVGRGPTDTQYF.

This chain joins TRBV9 and TRBJ2-1, with D possibly TRBD2 on 7 matching bases. Trimming shortened V by 0 bases and J by 4 bases, and 11 bases separated the two germline ends. CDR1 is SGDLS, CDR2 YYNGEE, per germline. The CDR3 contains 15 residues. CDR3 region: CASSVAGGPYNEQFF. The CDR3, as DNA: TGTGCCAGCAGCGTAGCGGGGGGCCCTTACAATGAGCAGTTCTTC.

The chain is built from TRBV28 and TRBJ1-3, with D unresolved. The CDR3 extends over 15 amino acids. Germline V CDR1 and CDR2: MDHEN, SYDVKM. The V end lost 5 bases, the J end lost 0 bases, and 11 bases lay between the germline ends. CDR3 sequence: CASSLRGSSGNTIYF. CDR3 sequence (DNA): TGTGCCAGCAGTCTCCGTGGGAGCTCTGGAAACACCATATATTTT.

V and J are TRBV9 and TRBJ2-1; D uncertain. V lost 0 bases and J lost 4, with 5 bases in between. This CDR3 is built from 13 residues. Germline CDR1 SGDLS, CDR2 YYNGEE. This CDR3 reads CASSVAQYNEQFF. The CDR3 nucleotides read TGTGCCAGCAGCGTAGCTCAGTACAATGAGCAGTTCTTC. Using reference TRBV9 and TRBJ2-1 for the parts outside the CDR3, the full variable domain is DSGVTQTPKHLITATGQRVTLRCSPRSGDLSVYWYQQSLDQGLQFLIQYYNGEERAKGNILERFSAQQFPDLHSELNLSSLELGDSALYFCASSVAQYNEQFFGPGTRLTVL.

The J gene is TRBJ2-3, the V gene TRBV29-1, with D tentatively TRBD1 (5 bases). CDR3 length: 14 amino acids. V was cut by 7 bases and J by 1 base, with 15 bases left in between. Germline loops: CDR1 SQVTM, CDR2 ANQGSEA. Written as DNA, the CDR3 is TGCAGCGCCGAAAGGGGTCTGGGCACAGATACGCAGTATTTT. As protein: CSAERGLGTDTQYF.

This clone has just one count. This rearrangement joins TRBV4-1 to TRBJ2-5, with 9 bases matching TRBD1. V dropped 0 bases and J dropped 5; count of bases not matched to a gene: 7. CDR1 and CDR2 from the germline V gene are MGHRA and YSYEKL. The CDR3 spans 16 residues. Here the CDR3 DNA reads TGCGCCAGCAGCCAAGATCCGGGACAGGGAGGCGAGACCCAGTACTTC. This codes for CASSQDPGQGGETQYF.

This chain links TRBV7-3 with TRBJ2-2; 9 bases line up with TRBD1. CDR1 SGHTA and CDR2 FQGTGA come from the germline V gene. Losses at the gene ends were 5 bases for V and 6 bases for J; bases not matched to a gene: 7. This CDR3 spans 15 amino acids. The CDR3, as DNA: TGTGCCAGCAGCCCGAGGACAGGGGCCTCCGGGGAGCTGTTTTTT. This gives the protein CASSPRTGASGELFF. The full variable domain, its missing parts supplied by reference TRBV7-3 and TRBJ2-2, is GAGVSQTPSNKVTEKGKYVELRCDPISGHTALYWYRQSLGQGPEFLIYFQGTGAADDSGLPNDRFFAVRPEGSVSTLKIQRTERGDSAVYLCASSPRTGASGELFFGEGSRLTVL.

The CDR3 region has the DNA TGTGCCAGCAGCTTGAACAGGGGCCTTAGCAATCAGCCCCAGCATTTT. The encoded protein is CASSLNRGLSNQPQHF. This chain connects TRBV5-8 to TRBJ1-5; TRBD1 matches 7 bases. The CDR3 contains 16 residues. V shed 1 base, J shed 0 bases, and the junction held 4 bases outside the gene matches. Germline V gene lookup returns CDR1 SGHTS and CDR2 YDEGEE.

This chain uses TRBV30 with TRBJ1-4; no clear D. The CDR3 consists of 12 residues. CDR1 GTSNPN and CDR2 SVGIG come from the germline V gene (reference sequence). The V end was cut by 0 bases, the J end by 7 bases, with 6 bases between. In DNA form, the CDR3 reads TGTGCCTGGAGTGTACTGGTTGAAAAACTGTTTTTT. It yields the protein CAWSVLVEKLFF. Based on the CDR3 plus reference TRBV30 and TRBJ1-4, the full variable domain is SQTIHQWPATLVQPVGSPLSLECTVEGTSNPNLYWYRQAAGRGLQLLFYSVGIGQISSEVPQNLSASRPQDRQFILSSKKLLLSDSGFYLCAWSVLVEKLFFGSGTQLSVL.

The CDR3 protein is CASSAPGPTEAFF. The CDR3 bases are TGTGCCAGCAGCGCCCCGGGTCCGACTGAAGCTTTCTTT. The chain uses TRBV9 and TRBJ1-1, with D unclear. Deletions cut 3 bases from V and 5 bases from J, with 11 bases between. The CDR3 consists of 13 residues. Germline CDR1 SGDLS, CDR2 YYNGEE.

This sequence joins TRBV3-1 (or the pseudogene TRBV3-2) and TRBJ1-2; 9 bases match TRBD1. Germline lookup yields CDR1 LGHDT and CDR2 YNNKEL (reference sequence). V was pared by 0 bases and J by 8 bases, with 7 bases of the junction left unmatched. The CDR3 length is 15 residues. The CDR3 spells CASSQDRGQGSGYTF. The CDR3 coding sequence is TGTGCCAGCAGCCAAGATCGCGGACAGGGGAGCGGCTACACCTTC.

The chain combines TRBV18 with TRBJ1-1; TRBD1 might be the D (5 bases). The CDR3 spans 15 residues. Trimming stripped 3 bases from V and 1 base from J, with 12 bases between. Germline-derived CDR1 and CDR2 are KGHSH and LQKENI. The CDR3 sequence: CASSPFSGENTEAFF. The CDR3 DNA reads TGTGCCAGCTCACCGTTCTCGGGGGAGAACACTGAAGCTTTCTTT.

This rearrangement joins TRBV19 to TRBJ2-5, with a tentative D call TRBD1 (6 bases). The length of the CDR3 is 14 residues. The V gene lost 6 bases and the J gene lost 0 bases, with 11 bases spanning the gap. Per the germline V gene, CDR1 is LNHDA and CDR2 is SQIVND (reference sequence). The CDR3, as DNA: TGTGCCAGTAGCCCCGGACAGCACCAAGAGACCCAGTACTTC. It specifies CASSPGQHQETQYF. Looking up the rest from reference TRBV19 and TRBJ2-5 gives the full variable domain: DGGITQSPKYLFRKEGQNVTLSCEQNLNHDAMYWYRQDPGQGLRLIYYSQIVNDFQKGDIAEGYSVSREKKESFPLTVTSAQKNPTAFYLCASSPGQHQETQYFGPGTRLLVL.

V gene TRBV3-1 (or the pseudogene TRBV3-2) combines with J gene TRBJ1-2; TRBD1 might be the D (5 bases). The V gene lost 2 bases and the J gene lost 8 bases, with 18 bases spanning the gap. The CDR3 is made up of 15 amino acids. Germline V gives CDR1 LGHDT, CDR2 YNNKEL (reference sequence). Here the CDR3 DNA reads TGTGCCAGCAGCCAACGGTCGCCAGGGATTGGGGGCTACACCTTC. It yields the protein CASSQRSPGIGGYTF.

The gene calls are TRBV7-2 and TRBJ1-4; D unclear. V lost 1 base to trimming and J lost 5 bases, with 8 bases between them. The CDR3 is made up of 14 amino acids. Germline V lookup: CDR1 SGHTA, CDR2 FQGNSA. CDR3 DNA sequence: TGTGCCAGCAGCTTAGGCAGGAGGAATGAAAAACTGTTTTTT. Its translation is CASSLGRRNEKLFF.

The rearrangement joins TRBV7-2 to TRBJ2-2, with 11 bases aligning to TRBD2. V trimming: 5 bases; J trimming: 6 bases; junction bases outside the gene matches: 14. This CDR3 region has 18 residues. CDR1 and CDR2 from the germline V gene are SGHTA and FQGNSA. The chain's CDR3 is CASSRALAGGARPGELFF. The DNA of the CDR3 is TGTGCCAGCAGCCGGGCCCTAGCGGGGGGTGCCCGACCCGGGGAGCTGTTTTTT.

The chain uses TRBV9 and TRBJ1-2, with 7 bases fitting TRBD1. The CDR3 has 16 amino acids. The germline CDR1 and CDR2 sequences are SGDLS and YYNGEE. Trimming removed 4 bases from V and 6 bases from J; junction bases left unmatched: 15. CDR3 coding DNA: TGTGCCAGCAGCCCACGATTAGGGGGCAGGGTGGATGGCTACACCTTC. It codes for CASSPRLGGRVDGYTF.

This rearrangement joins TRBV6-5 to TRBJ2-2, with 8 bases lining up with TRBD1. The CDR3 extends over 15 amino acids. Germline CDR1 reads MNHEY; CDR2 reads SVGAGI. J lost 4 bases, V lost 6 bases, and 7 bases had no gene match. For the CDR3, the DNA is TGTGCCAGCAGCCGACCAGGGGGCGGCACCGGGGAGCTGTTTTTT. Translated, it gives CASSRPGGGTGELFF.

J is TRBJ2-7 and V is TRBV11-2; 14 bases map to TRBD2. Per germline, CDR1 SGHAT and CDR2 FQNNGV. This CDR3 spans 15 amino acids. V lost 8 bases and J lost 5; bases outside the gene matches: 8. CDR3 bases: TGTGCCAGCCGTACTAGACTAGCGGGGGGGCACGAGCAGTACTTC. Its protein is CASRTRLAGGHEQYF.

There are a few counts of this clone. The chain combines TRBV6-1 with TRBJ1-1; D possibly corresponds to TRBD1 (5 bases). V was shortened by 2 bases and J by 4 bases, with 11 bases between the two germline ends. CDR3 length: 14 residues. From germline, CDR1 is MNHNS and CDR2 SASEGT. The CDR3 loop is CASSELGRGTEAFF. CDR3 nucleotides: TGTGCCAGCAGTGAATTGGGGCGAGGCACTGAAGCTTTCTTT.

V usage is TRBV6-5 and J usage is TRBJ2-3; tentatively, D is TRBD2 (6 bases). There are 15 residues in the CDR3. In germline, CDR1 is MNHEY, CDR2 SVGAGI. The V end lost 4 bases, the J end lost 5 bases, and 16 bases lay between the germline ends. The CDR3 DNA reads as TGTGCCAGCAGTTCTGGCCGTGGGGGGATAGATACGCAGTATTTT. It translates to CASSSGRGGIDTQYF.

CDR3 nucleotide sequence: TGTGCCAGCAGCTTCACAGGGCCTGAAAAACTGTTTTTT. Translating gives CASSFTGPEKLFF. The chain couples TRBV5-5 to TRBJ1-4; D is perhaps TRBD1 (6 bases). V was clipped by 2 bases and J by 7 bases, with 9 bases between them. CDR1 is SGHKS and CDR2 is YYEKEE in the germline V gene (reference sequence). The CDR3 totals 13 residues. Supplemented by reference TRBV5-5 and TRBJ1-4, the full variable domain reads DAGVTQSPTHLIKTRGQQVTLRCSPISGHKSVSWYQQVLGQGPQFIFQYYEKEERGRGNFPDRFSARQFPNYSSELNVNALLLGDSALYLCASSFTGPEKLFFGSGTQLSVL.

V is TRBV12-5 and J is TRBJ1-6, with 9 bases aligning to TRBD1. V lost 6 bases and J lost 7; bases outside the gene matches: 7. Germline CDR1 LGHNT, CDR2 FRNRAP. The CDR3 length is 15 residues. DNA of the CDR3: TGTGCTAGTGGCAGGGACAGGGCAGGCAATTCACCCCTCCACTTT. It encodes CASGRDRAGNSPLHF.

The chain has TRBV24-1 and TRBJ2-5; TRBD1 matches at 10 bases. CDR1 is KGHDR and CDR2 is SFDVKD in the germline V gene. CDR3 length equals 15 residues. V lost 4 bases and J lost 5; bases outside the gene matches: 6. The CDR3 DNA reads as TGTGCCACCAGTGAGATGACAGGGGGCGCGGAGACCCAGTACTTC. It is translated as CATSEMTGGAETQYF.

The rearrangement uses TRBV9 and TRBJ2-5; 10 nucleotides agree with TRBD2. Germline lookup yields CDR1 SGDLS and CDR2 YYNGEE. Trimming at V came to 2 bases and at J to 2 bases, leaving 3 bases not matched to a gene. The CDR3 has 15 residues. The CDR3 reads CASSVQAGGQETQYF. DNA for the CDR3: TGTGCCAGCAGCGTCCAAGCGGGGGGGCAAGAGACCCAGTACTTC. The whole variable domain, filled in from reference TRBV9 and TRBJ2-5, reads DSGVTQTPKHLITATGQRVTLRCSPRSGDLSVYWYQQSLDQGLQFLIQYYNGEERAKGNILERFSAQQFPDLHSELNLSSLELGDSALYFCASSVQAGGQETQYFGPGTRLLVL.